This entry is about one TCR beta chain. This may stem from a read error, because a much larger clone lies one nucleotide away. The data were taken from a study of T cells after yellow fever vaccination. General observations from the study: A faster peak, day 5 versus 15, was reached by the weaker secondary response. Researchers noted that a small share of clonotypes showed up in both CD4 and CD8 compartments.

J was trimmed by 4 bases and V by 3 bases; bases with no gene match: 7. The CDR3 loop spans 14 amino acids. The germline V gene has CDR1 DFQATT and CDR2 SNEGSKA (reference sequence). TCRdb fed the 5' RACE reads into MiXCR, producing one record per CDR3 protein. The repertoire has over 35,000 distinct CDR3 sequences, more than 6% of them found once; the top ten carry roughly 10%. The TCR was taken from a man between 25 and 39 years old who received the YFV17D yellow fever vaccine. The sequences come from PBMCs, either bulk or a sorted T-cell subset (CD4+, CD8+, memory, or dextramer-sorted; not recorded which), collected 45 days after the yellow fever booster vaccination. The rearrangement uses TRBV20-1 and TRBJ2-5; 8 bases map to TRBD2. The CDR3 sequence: CSASGLATPETQYF. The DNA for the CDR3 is TGCAGTGCTAGTGGACTAGCAACTCCAGAGACCCAGTACTTC.